Each of the 30 T cell receptor beta chains below was sequenced from the same sample in a study of cytomegalovirus exposure and HLA in healthy donors. The method was immunoSEQ multiplex PCR; TCRdb's version includes in-frame clones alone and lacks a portion of them. The table has about 160,000 clones, 85% seen once. Sequenced: PBMCs. The origin of the receptors is a man aged 25 to 40 in good health and CMV-seropositive.

V gene TRBV7-8 combines with J gene TRBJ1-3; D gene ambiguous. V was cut by 1 base and J by 7 bases, with 14 bases left in between. Germline V lookup: CDR1 SGHVS, CDR2 FQNEAQ. The CDR3 extends over 15 amino acids. Here the CDR3 reads CASSLDPRIRNTIYF. The CDR3 DNA sequence: TGTGCCAGCAGCTTAGATCCGAGGATTCGGAACACCATATATTTT.

This clone is a singleton in its sample. The genes are TRBV15 and TRBJ2-3; the D gene is possibly TRBD2 (5 bases). The CDR3 is 16 amino acids. Germline V lookup: CDR1 LNHNV, CDR2 YYDKDF (reference sequence). Trimming left V 5 bases short and J 1 base short, with 16 bases between. The CDR3 region is CATSALTLGGTDTQYF. CDR3 coding DNA: TGTGCCACCAGCGCCCTAACCCTCGGGGGCACAGATACGCAGTATTTT. Combining the CDR3 with reference TRBV15 and TRBJ2-3 gives the whole variable domain DAMVIQNPRYQVTQFGKPVTLSCSQTLNHNVMYWYQQKSSQAPKLLFHYYDKDFNNEADTPDNFQSRRPNTSFCFLDIRSPGLGDTAMYLCATSALTLGGTDTQYFGPGTRLTVL.

The genes are TRBV14 and TRBJ1-6, with a possible D match to TRBD1 (6 bases). This CDR3 is built from 15 residues. Germline assignment: CDR1 SGHDN and CDR2 FVKESK. With 1 base removed from V and 8 bases from J, the gap between germline ends came to 12 bases. In DNA form, the CDR3 reads TGTGCCAGCAGCCAAGTTCACGGGGGGCATTCACCCCTCCACTTT. It specifies CASSQVHGGHSPLHF.

This clone was seen just once. The V gene is TRBV5-4, the J gene TRBJ2-7; D might be TRBD2 (5 bases). V lost 2 bases, J lost 6 bases, and 6 bases lay in between. The V gene's germline CDR1 is SGHNT and CDR2 YYREEE (reference sequence). The CDR3 runs 11 residues. The CDR3 loop is CASSFGVEQYF. CDR3 in DNA: TGTGCCAGCAGCTTCGGGGTCGAGCAGTACTTC.

This chain's CDR3 is CASSQAVTGYGGYTF. In DNA form, the CDR3 reads TGCGCCAGCAGCCAAGCCGTGACAGGGTACGGCGGCTACACCTTC. This sequence joins TRBV4-3 and TRBJ1-2; 7 bases match TRBD1. The CDR3 has 15 amino acids. Unmatched junction bases numbered 10, after V lost 1 base and J lost 8 bases. Germline V gene sequence: CDR1 LGHNA, CDR2 YSLEER.

This clone was counted only a few times. This chain joins TRBV2 and TRBJ2-1; the match to TRBD1 covers 8 bases. Germline V gene data show CDR1 as SNHLY and CDR2 as FYNNEI. V dropped 6 bases and J dropped 10; count of bases not matched to a gene: 5. This CDR3 is 12 amino acids long. The CDR3 sequence is CASSVDRGEQFF. The CDR3 bases are TGTGCCAGCAGCGTAGACAGGGGAGAGCAGTTCTTC.

This chain uses TRBV6-1 with TRBJ1-2; D is undetermined. Deletions cut 8 bases from V and 3 bases from J, with 13 bases between. From germline, CDR1 is MNHNS and CDR2 SASEGT. The CDR3 is made up of 13 amino acids. DNA of the CDR3: TGTGCCAGCCGTGTAAGCGGGGACTATGGCTACACCTTC. Its protein is CASRVSGDYGYTF.

This sequence joins TRBV7-6 and TRBJ2-1; D is perhaps TRBD2 (6 bases). The CDR3 length is 14 residues. V was cut by 1 base and J by 7 bases, with 11 bases left in between. Germline V gene sequence: CDR1 SGHVS, CDR2 FNYEAQ. CDR3 region: CASSLVRGGNEQFF. As DNA, the CDR3 is TGTGCCAGCAGCTTAGTACGCGGAGGGAATGAGCAGTTCTTC.

This chain connects TRBV5-1 to TRBJ2-3, with 7 bases lining up with TRBD1. CDR1 and CDR2 (germline): SGHRS, YFSETQ. The CDR3 is 15 residues long. V trimming: 0 bases; J trimming: 1 base; junction bases outside the gene matches: 2. The CDR3 is CASSLAQGGTDTQYF. The CDR3 nucleotides read TGCGCCAGCAGCTTGGCCCAGGGGGGCACAGATACGCAGTATTTT.

Only a few counts were recorded for this clone. The chain has TRBV6-4 and TRBJ2-3; TRBD1 matches 9 bases. Germline-derived CDR1 and CDR2 are MRHNA and SNTAGT. The V gene end was trimmed by 2 bases and the J gene end by 4 bases; junction bases not matched to a gene: 7. This CDR3 spans 16 amino acids. The CDR3 region has the DNA TGTGCCAGCAGTGACGCGGGACAGGGAGGCGCAGATACGCAGTATTTT. It is translated as CASSDAGQGGADTQYF.

This chain links TRBV15 with TRBJ2-1; TRBD2 aligns across 7 bases. With 1 base clipped from V and 3 bases from J, the junction kept 3 bases outside the gene matches. The CDR3 totals 15 residues. Germline V gene sequence: CDR1 LNHNV, CDR2 YYDKDF (reference sequence). The CDR3 loop reads CATSRVGGFYNEQFF. The DNA of the CDR3 is TGTGCCACCAGCAGAGTGGGGGGGTTCTACAATGAGCAGTTCTTC.

The V and J genes are TRBV7-2 and TRBJ1-2; weak D call: TRBD1 (6 bases). CDR3 length equals 16 residues. The germline V and J ends were trimmed by 1 base and 5 bases, with 17 bases remaining between them. Germline lookup yields CDR1 SGHTA and CDR2 FQGNSA. This CDR3 reads CASSLGDPGALYGYTF. Here the CDR3 DNA reads TGTGCCAGCAGCTTAGGGGACCCAGGGGCGTTGTATGGCTACACCTTC.

The V gene is TRBV6-4, the J gene TRBJ1-2, with D uncertain. Germline values: CDR1 MRHNA, CDR2 SNTAGT. The CDR3 runs 13 residues. V lost 4 bases and J lost 0, with 6 bases in between. CDR3 DNA sequence: TGTGCCAGCAGTGCCGGAGCTAACTATGGCTACACCTTC. The encoded protein is CASSAGANYGYTF.

This clone was counted a single time. The CDR3 region is CASSSGTENQPQHF. The CDR3 nucleotides read TGCGCCAGCAGCTCGGGGACAGAGAATCAGCCCCAGCATTTT. The chain joins TRBV5-1 to TRBJ1-5, with TRBD1 identical over 7 bases. CDR1 SGHRS and CDR2 YFSETQ come from the germline V gene. Trimming cost V 3 bases and J 4 bases; bases outside gene matches: 4. The CDR3 is 14 residues long.

J is TRBJ1-1 and V is TRBV7-6; 9 bases match TRBD1. Germline V gives CDR1 SGHVS, CDR2 FNYEAQ. V shed 1 base, J shed 1 base, and the junction held 1 base outside the gene matches. This CDR3 is 15 amino acids long. CDR3 bases: TGTGCCAGCAGCTTAGGGGGACAGGGGAACACTGAAGCTTTCTTT. This sequence encodes CASSLGGQGNTEAFF.

A few counts support this clone. The genes are TRBV2 and TRBJ2-7; D is unresolved. The CDR3 loop spans 12 amino acids. V was cut by 6 bases and J by 1 base, with 7 bases left in between. Germline loops: CDR1 SNHLY, CDR2 FYNNEI. The CDR3 is CASSYSSYEQYF. The CDR3, as DNA: TGTGCCAGCAGCTACAGTTCCTACGAGCAGTACTTC.

The rearrangement uses TRBV2 and TRBJ1-6; D unclear. CDR1 SNHLY and CDR2 FYNNEI come from the germline V gene. The CDR3 sequence is 14 residues long. The V gene lost 3 bases and the J gene lost 7 bases, with 10 bases spanning the gap. In DNA form, the CDR3 reads TGTGCCAGCAGTGAGCGGGGTGGCAATTCACCCCTCCACTTT. It translates to CASSERGGNSPLHF.

The rearrangement links TRBV4-3 to TRBJ2-3, with D possibly matching TRBD2 (6 bases). The CDR3 is 14 residues long. The V gene's germline CDR1 is LGHNA and CDR2 YSLEER. V lost 3 bases and J lost 6, with 13 bases in between. The DNA for the CDR3 is TGCGCCAGCAGCCAGGAGGGAATGGCGGATACGCAGTATTTT. Protein: CASSQEGMADTQYF.

This chain links TRBV7-6 with TRBJ2-1, with TRBD2 as a possible D gene (5 bases). This CDR3 comprises 13 residues. V was shortened by 5 bases and J by 12 bases, with 17 bases between the two germline ends. Per the germline V gene, CDR1 is SGHVS and CDR2 is FNYEAQ. The CDR3, as DNA: TGTGCCAGCAGCCCGGACGGAGGTAGTGGGCAGTTCTTC. It is translated as CASSPDGGSGQFF.

This clone was detected once. The V call is TRBV2, the J call TRBJ2-2; the D gene is possibly TRBD2 (6 bases). The length of the CDR3 is 17 residues. Germline CDR1 SNHLY, CDR2 FYNNEI. The V end was cut by 11 bases, the J end by 6 bases, with 28 bases between. This CDR3 is CAARPAGLSRPPGELFF. The CDR3 nucleotides read TGTGCCGCGAGGCCTGCGGGACTCTCAAGGCCCCCCGGGGAGCTGTTTTTT. The full variable domain, its missing parts supplied by reference TRBV2 and TRBJ2-2, is EPEVTQTPSHQVTQMGQEVILRCVPISNHLYFYWYRQILGQKVEFLVSFYNNEISEKSEIFDDQFSVERPDGSNFTLKIRSTKLEDSAMYFCAARPAGLSRPPGELFFGEGSRLTVL.

This clone was observed once. The chain couples TRBV4-3 to TRBJ2-3; 7 positions agree with TRBD1. The CDR3 is 16 residues long. Germline CDR1 reads LGHNA; CDR2 reads YSLEER. With V trimmed by 1 base and J by 1 base, 5 bases remained unmatched. CDR3 residues: CASSQGFGTGTDTQYF. DNA of the CDR3: TGCGCCAGCAGCCAAGGTTTCGGGACAGGCACAGATACGCAGTATTTT.

The J gene is TRBJ2-2, the V gene TRBV4-2; D is possibly TRBD2 (5 bases). Germline CDR1 and CDR2: LGHNA and YNFKEQ. Trimming shortened V by 2 bases and J by 6 bases, and 13 bases separated the two germline ends. There are 15 residues in the CDR3. The CDR3 DNA reads TGTGCCAGCAGCCAATTGGAACTAGAGTCCGGGGAGCTGTTTTTT. This sequence encodes CASSQLELESGELFF.

The chain has TRBV10-3 and TRBJ2-3; D unclear. Trimming took 5 bases from V and 2 from J, leaving 14 bases between them. This CDR3 is built from 15 residues. Looked up from germline, CDR1 is ENHRY and CDR2 is SYGVKD. CDR3 nucleotides: TGTGCCATCAGTAGTTGGGCGTCCGACACAGATACGCAGTATTTT. Encoded protein: CAISSWASDTDTQYF.

This chain links TRBV4-3 with TRBJ2-3; D possibly corresponds to TRBD2 (6 bases). Germline V lookup: CDR1 LGHNA, CDR2 YSLEER. CDR3 length: 14 amino acids. V lost 4 bases to trimming and J lost 2 bases, with 10 bases between them. The DNA for the CDR3 is TGCGCCAGCAGCCCCGGAGGGGTCACAGATACGCAGTATTTT. Protein product: CASSPGGVTDTQYF.

The chain recombines TRBV27 with TRBJ2-7; D possibly corresponds to TRBD1 (6 bases). Germline loops: CDR1 MNHEY, CDR2 SMNVEV (reference sequence). Trimming pared 6 bases from V and 0 bases from J, leaving 12 bases between. CDR3 length: 14 amino acids. The CDR3 DNA reads TGTGCCAGCAGCGACCAGGGGTCCTCCTACGAGCAGTACTTC. The encoded protein is CASSDQGSSYEQYF.

The genes are TRBV2 and TRBJ2-2; D is unresolved. Trimming stripped 4 bases from V and 1 base from J, with 10 bases between. Germline values: CDR1 SNHLY, CDR2 FYNNEI. The CDR3 loop spans 15 amino acids. The CDR3 reads CASSGPGRNTGELFF. Here the CDR3 DNA reads TGTGCCAGCAGTGGGCCGGGTCGGAACACCGGGGAGCTGTTTTTT.

The chain uses TRBV4-3 and TRBJ1-4; 7 bases agree with TRBD1. V was pared by 0 bases and J by 7 bases, with 8 bases of the junction left unmatched. The CDR3 is 16 amino acids. Germline V CDR1 and CDR2: LGHNA, YSLEER. As DNA, the CDR3 is TGCGCCAGCAGCCAAGAGGGACAGCTAAGTGGTGAAAAACTGTTTTTT. This gives the protein CASSQEGQLSGEKLFF.

The rearrangement links TRBV6-1 to TRBJ2-7; 8 bases match TRBD1. V lost 8 bases and J lost 5; bases outside the gene matches: 8. Germline lookup yields CDR1 MNHNS and CDR2 SASEGT. The CDR3 has 13 residues. The CDR3 DNA reads TGTGCCAGCCAGACAGGGGACGTCCACGAGCAGTACTTC. Translating gives CASQTGDVHEQYF.

The chain joins TRBV27 to TRBJ2-7; 7 bases align to TRBD1. This CDR3 has 13 residues. V dropped 3 bases and J dropped 2; count of bases not matched to a gene: 1. Germline V gene lookup returns CDR1 MNHEY and CDR2 SMNVEV (reference sequence). CDR3 residues: CASSLTGPYEQYF. The CDR3 nucleotides read TGTGCCAGCAGTTTGACAGGGCCCTACGAGCAGTACTTC.

The rearrangement links TRBV7-8 to TRBJ2-2, with 12 bases matching TRBD2. V shed 4 bases, J shed 5 bases, and the junction held 8 bases outside the gene matches. From germline, CDR1 is SGHVS and CDR2 FQNEAQ. This CDR3 comprises 17 residues. CDR3 sequence reads: CASSSLASGGGTGELFF. The CDR3 bases are TGTGCCAGCAGCTCCCTTGCTAGCGGGGGGGGAACCGGGGAGCTGTTTTTT.